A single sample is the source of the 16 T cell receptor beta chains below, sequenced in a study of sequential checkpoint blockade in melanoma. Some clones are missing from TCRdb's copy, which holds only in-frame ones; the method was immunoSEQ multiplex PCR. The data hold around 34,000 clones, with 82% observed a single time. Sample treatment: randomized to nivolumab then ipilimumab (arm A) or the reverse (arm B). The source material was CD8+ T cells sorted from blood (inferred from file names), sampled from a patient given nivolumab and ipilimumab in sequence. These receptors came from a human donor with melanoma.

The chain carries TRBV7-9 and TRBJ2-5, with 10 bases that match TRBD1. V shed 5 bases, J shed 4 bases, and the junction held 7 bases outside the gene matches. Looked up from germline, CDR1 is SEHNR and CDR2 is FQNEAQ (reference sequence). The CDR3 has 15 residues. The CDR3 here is CASSLGQGGIETQYF. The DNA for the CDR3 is TGTGCCAGCAGCCTTGGACAGGGGGGTATAGAGACCCAGTACTTC.

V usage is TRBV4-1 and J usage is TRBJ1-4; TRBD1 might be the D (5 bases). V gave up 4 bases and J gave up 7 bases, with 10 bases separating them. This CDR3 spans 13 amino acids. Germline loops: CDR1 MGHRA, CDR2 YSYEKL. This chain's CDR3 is CASSPPRVEKLFF. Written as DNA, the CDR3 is TGCGCCAGCAGCCCGCCCAGGGTTGAAAAACTGTTTTTT.

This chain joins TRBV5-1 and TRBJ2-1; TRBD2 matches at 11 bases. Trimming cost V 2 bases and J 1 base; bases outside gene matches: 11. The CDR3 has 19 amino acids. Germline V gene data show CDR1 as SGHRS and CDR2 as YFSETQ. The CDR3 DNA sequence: TGCGCCAGCAGCTTCTTGGCACCTAGCGGGAGGTGGTCCTACAATGAGCAGTTCTTC. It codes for CASSFLAPSGRWSYNEQFF.

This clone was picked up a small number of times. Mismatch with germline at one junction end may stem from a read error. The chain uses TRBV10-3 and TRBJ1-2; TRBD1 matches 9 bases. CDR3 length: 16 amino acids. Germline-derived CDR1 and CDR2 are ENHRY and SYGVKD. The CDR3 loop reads CAISESQGAGAPLKVF. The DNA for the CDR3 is TGTGCCATCAGTGAGTCACAGGGGGCCGGGGCCCCTCTTAAGGTCTTC.

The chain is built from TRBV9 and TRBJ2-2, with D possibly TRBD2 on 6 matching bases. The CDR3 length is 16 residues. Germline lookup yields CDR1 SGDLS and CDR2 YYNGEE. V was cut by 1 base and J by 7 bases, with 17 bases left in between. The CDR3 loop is CASSVFATRKSGELFF. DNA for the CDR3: TGTGCCAGCAGCGTATTCGCGACTAGGAAGAGCGGGGAGCTGTTTTTT.

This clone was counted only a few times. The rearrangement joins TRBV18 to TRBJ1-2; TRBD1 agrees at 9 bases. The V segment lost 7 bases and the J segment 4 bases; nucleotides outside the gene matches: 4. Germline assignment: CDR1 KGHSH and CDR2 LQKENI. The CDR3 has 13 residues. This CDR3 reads CASFADRGYGYTF. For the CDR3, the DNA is TGTGCCAGCTTTGCGGACAGGGGCTATGGCTACACCTTC.

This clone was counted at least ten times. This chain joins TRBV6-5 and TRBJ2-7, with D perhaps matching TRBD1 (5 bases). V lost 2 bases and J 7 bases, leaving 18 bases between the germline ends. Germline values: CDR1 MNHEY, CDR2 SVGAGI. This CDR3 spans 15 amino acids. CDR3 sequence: CASSYPDGAKGEQYF. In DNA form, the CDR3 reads TGTGCCAGCAGTTACCCGGACGGTGCTAAGGGGGAGCAGTACTTC.

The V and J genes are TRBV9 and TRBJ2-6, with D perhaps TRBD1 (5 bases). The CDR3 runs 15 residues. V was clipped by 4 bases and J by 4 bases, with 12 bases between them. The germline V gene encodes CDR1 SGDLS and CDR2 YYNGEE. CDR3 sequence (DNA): TGTGCCAGCAGCTTACAGGAGAGAGGGGCCAACGTCCTGACTTTC. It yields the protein CASSLQERGANVLTF.

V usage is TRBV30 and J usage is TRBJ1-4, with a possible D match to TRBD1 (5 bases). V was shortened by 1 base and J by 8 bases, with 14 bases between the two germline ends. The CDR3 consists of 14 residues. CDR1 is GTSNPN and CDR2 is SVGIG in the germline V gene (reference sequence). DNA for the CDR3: TGTGCCTGGAGTGGCGGCAGGGAAAGCGAAAAACTGTTTTTT. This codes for CAWSGGRESEKLFF.

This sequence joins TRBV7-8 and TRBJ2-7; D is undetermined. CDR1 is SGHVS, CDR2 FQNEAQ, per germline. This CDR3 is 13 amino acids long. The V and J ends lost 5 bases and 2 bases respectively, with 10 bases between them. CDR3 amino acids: CASSPQVTYEQYF. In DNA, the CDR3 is TGTGCCAGCAGCCCCCAGGTTACCTACGAGCAGTACTTC.

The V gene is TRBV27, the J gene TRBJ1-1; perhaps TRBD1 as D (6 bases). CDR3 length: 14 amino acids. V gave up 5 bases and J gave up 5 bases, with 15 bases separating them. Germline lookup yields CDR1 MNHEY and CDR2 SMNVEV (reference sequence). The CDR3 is CASSMDSTMTEAFF. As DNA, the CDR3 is TGTGCCAGCAGTATGGACAGTACTATGACTGAAGCTTTCTTT.

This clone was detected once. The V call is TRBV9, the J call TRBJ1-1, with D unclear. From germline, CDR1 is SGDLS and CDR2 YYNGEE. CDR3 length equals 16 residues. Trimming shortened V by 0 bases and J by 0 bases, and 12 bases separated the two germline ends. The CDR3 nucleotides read TGTGCCAGCAGCGTAGGCAGGAAAGAGATGAACACTGAAGCTTTCTTT. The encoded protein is CASSVGRKEMNTEAFF.

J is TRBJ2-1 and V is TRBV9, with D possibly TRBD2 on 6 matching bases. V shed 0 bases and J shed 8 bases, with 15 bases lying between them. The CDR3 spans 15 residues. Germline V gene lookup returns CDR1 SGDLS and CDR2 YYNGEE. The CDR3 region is CASSVAGLARHEQFF. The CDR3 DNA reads TGTGCCAGCAGCGTAGCAGGGCTAGCGAGACATGAGCAGTTCTTC.

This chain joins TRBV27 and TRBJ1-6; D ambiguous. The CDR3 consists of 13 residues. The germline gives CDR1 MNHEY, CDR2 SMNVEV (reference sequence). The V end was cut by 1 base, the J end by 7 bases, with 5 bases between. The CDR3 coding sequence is TGTGCCAGCAGTTTATTGTCGAATTCACCCCTCCACTTT. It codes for CASSLLSNSPLHF.

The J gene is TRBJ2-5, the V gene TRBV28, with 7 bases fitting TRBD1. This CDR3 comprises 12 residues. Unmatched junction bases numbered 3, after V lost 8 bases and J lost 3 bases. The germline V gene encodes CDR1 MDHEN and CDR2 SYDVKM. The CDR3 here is CASGDREETQYF. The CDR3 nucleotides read TGTGCCAGCGGCGACAGGGAAGAGACCCAGTACTTC.

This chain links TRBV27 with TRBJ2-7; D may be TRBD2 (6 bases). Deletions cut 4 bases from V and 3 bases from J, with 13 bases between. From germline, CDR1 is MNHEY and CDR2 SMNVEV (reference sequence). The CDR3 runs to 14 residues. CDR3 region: CASSWDGRGYEQYF. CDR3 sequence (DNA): TGTGCCAGCAGTTGGGACGGGAGAGGCTACGAGCAGTACTTC.